This entry is about one T cell receptor (beta chain). It has no known antigen specificity. Nothing much larger sits one base from this clone, and base qualities are not available. The CDR3 starts with the cysteine, ends with the phenylalanine, and has 16 residues. Just CDR3 DNA is preserved here, 48 bases in frame from base 1. CDR1 and CDR2, per the germline V gene, are MNHNS and SASEGT. From V the trimming removes 4 bases and from J it removes 5 bases, while the gene matches leave 8 bases of the junction unaccounted for. TCRbeta CDR3 regions were amplified from genomic DNA using the immunoSEQ Assay, a bias-controlled multiplex PCR. For the original study's pipeline: The number of nucleated cells in each sample was estimated from the amplification of reference gene primers within the assay. To quantify the absolute abundance of each unique TCRbeta CDR3 rearrangement, sequence reads were collapsed and filtered. For each sample, productive Simpson clonality was calculated as the square root of Simpson's diversity index across productive rearrangements. The clones in this table, taken by TCRdb from immuneACCESS, are in-frame only. Not every clone is retained; where verified, under half of the shortfall comes from an unresolved V gene, and the cause of the rest is unknown. The V and J calls and the clone size are those of that table, but D and trimming were determined from the DNA. Across this sample there are roughly 400,000 clones, with approximately 88% seen only once. The top ten clones comprise roughly 2% of the sample.

The data belong to a study of blood T cell repertoires in COVID-19 (dated by TCRdb to the early 2020s). Regarding the research as a whole: Samples from collaborators originated in the United States, Italy and Spain and spanned both the acute and convalescent phases of COVID-19. The prospective study material was composed of cDNA or gDNA derived from T cells, B-cell-depleted T cells, or PBMCs. Deeply sampled blood TCRbeta repertoires from subjects exposed to, actively infected with, or recovered from COVID-19 were included in the dataset. The repertoires were released in a freely available public database intended as a resource for research on the immune response to SARS-CoV-2. The samples were drawn from the first 160 participants of the ongoing ImmuneRACE study and from 1,254 subjects provided by 6 global collaborators. The sample metadata nearly always contained a de-identified subject ID, COVID-19 status, age in years and sex. Where HLA class I and class II types were available, the types were taken from metadata supplied by the sample provider, not from assay-based typing.

Enrolling through a virtual design, the prospective study's participants ranged in age from about 18 to 89 years and lived across approximately 25 United States geographic areas. In the prospective study, cohorts were assigned on the basis of participant-reported clinical history obtained from a screening survey and a study questionnaire. Mobile phlebotomists in the prospective study collected whole blood, serum and a nasopharyngeal or oropharyngeal swab from every participant. Over a 2-month period, participants in the prospective study had the option of providing additional blood draws and questionnaires. Before DNA extraction, prospective study blood samples were shipped either frozen or at room temperature. On the study overall, not on this receptor specifically: How much clinical and demographic metadata was included differed by source and by participant, and the metadata was provided uncurated.

This receptor was taken from a woman aged 35 to 49 with acute COVID-19. Sequenced sample: PBMCs or T cells enriched from blood (not recorded which). The receptor chain draws on TRBV6-1 and TRBJ1-6; 7 bases in the middle match TRBD1. Here the CDR3 is given as CASSAQDRSHNSPLHF. The sequenced DNA: TGTGCCAGCAGTGCTCAGGACAGGAGTCATAATTCACCCCTCCACTTT.